Sequencing of this T cell receptor (beta chain) was carried out in a study of blood T cell repertoires in COVID-19. Germline values: CDR1 LNHDA, CDR2 SQIVND (reference sequence). The CDR3 is made up of 16 amino acids. V shed 4 bases, J shed 7 bases, and the junction held 11 bases outside the gene matches. The data were produced by immunoSEQ multiplex PCR, yet TCRdb's version contains in-frame clones alone and is incomplete. The table lists around 100,000 clones, around 84% of them singletons. This chain links TRBV19 with TRBJ2-3; 10 bases line up with TRBD2. Sequenced input: peripheral blood. This clonotype originated in a human donor in a cohort sampled during active COVID-19. CDR3 nucleotides: TGTGCCAGTAGTACCCCCACAGCGGGAGGGCTATATACGCAGTATTTT. Its translation: CASSTPTAGGLYTQYF.